The text below deals with one TCR beta chain. Original methodology: Estimation of nucleated cell counts was performed using reference gene primer amplification. Using immunoSEQ multiplex PCR, the repertoire was profiled, and TCRdb retains in-frame clones only, with some absent. D and trimming were read from the DNA, whereas the V and J calls and clone size are those reported in that table. The sample carries 200,000 to 250,000 clones, over 75% recorded once. This CDR3 has 14 amino acids. CDR1 SGHRS and CDR2 YFSETQ come from the germline V gene. V shed 2 bases, J shed 2 bases, and the junction held 1 base outside the gene matches. This record comes from a study of blood T cell repertoires in COVID-19. Study-level background: Specimens from acute and convalescent COVID-19 originated in the United States, Italy and Spain.

The sample taken for sequencing was peripheral blood. V and J are TRBV5-1 and TRBJ2-1; 7 bases align to TRBD2. The receptor comes from a woman aged 40 to 55 with acute or convalescent COVID-19. CDR3 sequence reads: CASSFGGAYNEQFF. The DNA for the CDR3 is TGCGCCAGCAGCTTTGGGGGGGCCTACAATGAGCAGTTCTTC.